This T cell receptor (beta chain) was sequenced during a study of T-cell memory formation after mild COVID-19. About the research overall: TCR clusters showed largely donor specificity.

This clonotype was counted between two and nine times. Its antigen is unknown. Broader study findings: Within pre-infection memory, some responding clones were found, suggesting cross-reactive memory joined. Those CD4+ clones that contracted were mainly in CM and EM (CD8+ ones in EMRA).

From 5'RACE with constant-segment primers came TCR alpha and TCR beta cDNA libraries that carried sample barcodes and UMIs. One entry per CDR3 protein results from TCRdb running MiXCR on the 5' RACE reads. The data hold 200,000 to 250,000 distinct CDR3 sequences, with just over 15% observed a single time. Trimming removed 0 bases from V and 8 bases from J; junction bases left unmatched: 4. CDR1 is LNHNV, CDR2 YYDKDF, per germline (reference sequence). There are 15 residues in the CDR3. The clonotype was recovered from an adult woman who had mild COVID-19 (a few samples of this study predate the infection). Cell type and time point are not known. The sample comprised PBMCs or a T cell subset sorted from them (not recorded which). The chain couples TRBV15 to TRBJ1-5, with 10 nucleotides matching TRBD1. In nucleotides, the CDR3 is TGTGCCACCAGCAGAGATAGGACAGGGGGGGAGCCCCAGCATTTT. Protein sequence: CATSRDRTGGEPQHF. Full variable domain (outside the CDR3, taken from reference TRBV15 and TRBJ1-5): DAMVIQNPRYQVTQFGKPVTLSCSQTLNHNVMYWYQQKSSQAPKLLFHYYDKDFNNEADTPDNFQSRRPNTSFCFLDIRSPGLGDTAMYLCATSRDRTGGEPQHFGDGTRLSIL.